A selection of T cell receptor beta chains follows, all from one sample in a study of cytomegalovirus exposure and HLA in healthy donors. TCRdb keeps only in-frame clones here, not all; method: immunoSEQ multiplex PCR. The sample has approximately 96,000 clones, approximately 74% seen once. What was sequenced was PBMCs. These receptors were obtained from a male donor in good health and CMV-seronegative. Each CDR3 is given with its conserved first and last residue. A D gene is named only where the DNA matches it firmly. Clone size is shown for a subset of rows, as once, few, many or a class of expanded clone.

clone_size,d_call,j_call,v_call,cdr3_aa,cdr3_nt
NA,NA,TRBJ2-7,TRBV10-3,CAISEMELGEQYF,TGTGCCATCAGTGAAATGGAGTTAGGCGAGCAGTACTTC
NA,NA,TRBJ2-1,TRBV9,CASSPTDYNEQFF,TGTGCCAGCAGCCCTACCGACTACAATGAGCAGTTCTTC
NA,NA,TRBJ1-2,TRBV7-3,CASSLSRGAITGYTF,TGTGCCAGCAGCTTAAGCAGGGGCGCGATTACTGGCTACACCTTC
NA,NA,TRBJ2-7,TRBV6-1,CASSEGGLDRLNF,TGTGCCAGCAGTGAAGGGGGCCTAGACAGGCTAAATTTC
NA,NA,TRBJ2-5,TRBV21-1,CASSKASVTGWQETQYF,TGTGCCAGCAGCAAAGCGTCTGTGACAGGGTGGCAAGAGACCCAGTACTTC
NA,TRBD2,TRBJ2-1,TRBV13,CASSLGGGLAGGNGEQFF,TGTGCCAGCAGCTTAGGGGGGGGACTAGCGGGAGGTAACGGTGAGCAGTTCTTC
NA,NA,TRBJ1-4,TRBV5-1,CASSLAKHEKLFF,TGCGCCAGCAGCTTGGCCAAGCATGAAAAACTGTTTTTT
few,NA,TRBJ2-6,TRBV2,CASSATRVPGANVLTF,TGTGCCAGCAGTGCAACCCGAGTGCCCGGGGCCAACGTCCTGACTTTC
once,TRBD1,TRBJ1-1,TRBV10-3,CAITGTVNTEAFF,TGTGCCATCACAGGGACAGTGAACACTGAAGCTTTCTTT
NA,NA,TRBJ1-2,TRBV7-2,CASSLVIWGKENYGYTF,TGTGCCAGCAGCTTAGTTATCTGGGGCAAGGAAAACTATGGCTACACCTTC
NA,TRBD1,TRBJ1-2,TRBV7-2,CASSSNRGNYGYTF,TGTGCCAGCAGCTCCAACAGGGGGAACTATGGCTACACCTTC
NA,TRBD1,TRBJ2-7,TRBV15,CATSRKPTGEKVYEQYF,TGTGCCACCAGCAGAAAACCCACAGGGGAGAAGGTCTACGAGCAGTACTTC
NA,NA,TRBJ1-3,TRBV27,CASSLSYPQVPSGNTIYF,TGTGCCAGCAGTTTATCTTATCCGCAGGTTCCCTCTGGAAACACCATATATTTT
many,TRBD1,TRBJ2-5,TRBV6-5,CASSYSGTDGETQYF,TGTGCCAGCAGTTACTCCGGGACAGACGGCGAGACCCAGTACTTC
NA,TRBD1,TRBJ1-1,TRBV9,CASGTGVGNTEAFF,TGTGCCAGCGGGACAGGGGTGGGGAACACTGAAGCTTTCTTT
few,NA,TRBJ1-1,TRBV28,CASSQRQGLGVFGEAFF,TGTGCCAGCAGTCAACGTCAGGGACTCGGGGTTTTCGGTGAAGCTTTCTTT
NA,NA,TRBJ2-7,TRBV2,CASSGTTYPYEQYF,TGTGCCAGCAGTGGGACAACGTACCCCTACGAGCAGTACTTC
NA,NA,TRBJ1-1,TRBV15,CATAGRELNTEAFF,TGTGCCACCGCGGGGCGGGAACTGAACACTGAAGCTTTCTTT
NA,NA,TRBJ2-1,TRBV4-3,CASSQDPPPSGEQFF,TGCGCCAGCAGCCAAGATCCACCCCCCAGCGGTGAGCAGTTCTTC
NA,NA,TRBJ1-1,TRBV21-1,CASSAREAFF,TGTGCCAGCAGCGCGCGTGAAGCTTTCTTT
NA,NA,TRBJ2-5,TRBV10-3,CAISDGASETQYF,TGTGCCATCAGTGACGGAGCCTCAGAGACCCAGTACTTC
NA,NA,TRBJ1-5,TRBV7-2,CASSLQGYQPQHF,TGTGCCAGCAGCTTACAGGGTTATCAGCCCCAGCATTTT
NA,TRBD2,TRBJ2-7,TRBV28,CASSELAGAYEQYF,TGTGCCAGCAGTGAACTAGCGGGAGCCTACGAGCAGTACTTC
NA,TRBD1,TRBJ1-6,TRBV30,CAWDGTGSYNSPLHF,TGTGCCTGGGATGGGACAGGATCATATAATTCACCCCTCCACTTT
NA,NA,TRBJ2-5,TRBV12-5,CASGPDSSLGTQYF,TGTGCTAGTGGCCCGGACAGCTCACTCGGGACCCAGTACTTC
NA,TRBD2,TRBJ2-2,TRBV9,CASSVAGVAGTGELFF,TGTGCCAGCAGCGTAGCGGGGGTAGCGGGAACCGGGGAGCTGTTTTTT
NA,TRBD1,TRBJ2-7,TRBV5-6,CASGTAANYEQYF,TGTGCCAGCGGGACAGCGGCTAACTACGAGCAGTACTTC
NA,NA,TRBJ1-5,TRBV7-2,CASSLEPGRDQPQHF,TGTGCCAGCAGCTTAGAGCCGGGGAGGGATCAGCCCCAGCATTTT
NA,NA,TRBJ2-7,TRBV7-9,CASSTAIGQTYEQYF,TGTGCCAGCAGCACAGCCATCGGACAGACCTACGAGCAGTACTTC
NA,NA,TRBJ1-2,TRBV15,CATSREIMSGPGYTF,TGTGCCACCAGCCGAGAGATCATGTCAGGGCCAGGCTACACCTTC
once,NA,TRBJ2-5,TRBV29-1,CSVILRGKETQYF,TGCAGCGTGATCCTCCGGGGGAAGGAGACCCAGTACTTC
NA,TRBD1,TRBJ2-7,TRBV28,CATSTGLEQYF,TGTGCCACTTCGACAGGGCTCGAGCAGTACTTC
NA,NA,TRBJ2-7,TRBV7-9,CASSPNAGYEQYF,TGTGCCAGCAGCCCCAACGCCGGGTACGAGCAGTACTTC
NA,TRBD1,TRBJ2-1,TRBV6-5,CASSYTTGYNEQFF,TGTGCCAGCAGTTACACGACAGGGTACAATGAGCAGTTCTTC
NA,NA,TRBJ2-3,TRBV7-9,CASSLDTNTQYF,TGTGCCAGCAGCTTAGATACAAATACGCAGTATTTT
NA,TRBD2,TRBJ2-2,TRBV6-1,CASSEVGWITSGSNTGELFF,TGTGCCAGCAGTGAAGTCGGTTGGATAACTAGCGGGTCGAACACCGGGGAGCTGTTTTTT
NA,NA,TRBJ2-7,TRBV14,CASSQEVGVPSHEQYF,TGTGCCAGCAGCCAAGAGGTCGGGGTACCCTCCCACGAGCAGTACTTC
NA,TRBD1,TRBJ2-3,TRBV6-4,CASSDSPGGQGTDTQYF,TGTGCCAGCAGTGATTCACCCGGGGGACAGGGCACAGATACGCAGTATTTT
NA,NA,TRBJ1-5,TRBV6-1,CASSGLTGYSNQPQHF,TGTGCCAGCAGTGGGTTGACAGGCTATAGCAATCAGCCCCAGCATTTT
few,NA,TRBJ2-1,TRBV19,CASKGSGNEQFF,TGTGCCAGTAAGGGTAGCGGCAATGAGCAGTTCTTC
NA,TRBD2,TRBJ2-5,TRBV28,CASSPNGLAGETQYF,TGTGCCAGCAGTCCAAACGGACTAGCGGGAGAGACCCAGTACTTC
NA,NA,TRBJ2-7,TRBV18,CASSLNSDRRNYEQYF,TGTGCCAGCTCACTCAACTCCGACCGGAGAAACTACGAGCAGTACTTC
NA,TRBD2,TRBJ2-5,TRBV20-1,CSEASGGTQYF,TGCAGTGAGGCTAGCGGGGGGACCCAGTACTTC
NA,TRBD1,TRBJ2-7,TRBV6-5,CASRGDRAGYEQYF,TGTGCCAGCAGAGGAGACAGGGCGGGCTACGAGCAGTACTTC
NA,NA,TRBJ2-7,TRBV28,CASSLEEGIPYEQYF,TGTGCCAGCAGTTTAGAGGAGGGGATCCCCTACGAGCAGTACTTC
NA,TRBD1,TRBJ1-2,TRBV14,CASSQVAGGYGYTF,TGTGCCAGCAGCCAAGTCGCAGGGGGCTATGGCTACACCTTC
NA,NA,TRBJ1-2,TRBV13,CASSLGQGAHGYTF,TGTGCCAGCAGCTTAGGACAGGGTGCCCATGGCTACACCTTC
NA,TRBD1,TRBJ2-2,TRBV7-2,CASSSGTANTGELFF,TGTGCCAGCAGCTCCGGGACAGCTAACACCGGGGAGCTGTTTTTT
many,NA,TRBJ1-1,TRBV5-1,CASSLHRAAGEAFF,TGCGCCAGCAGCTTGCACAGGGCGGCTGGTGAAGCTTTCTTT
few,TRBD2,TRBJ2-3,TRBV28,CASSIHTSGGSTDTQYF,TGTGCCAGCAGTATTCATACTAGCGGAGGGAGCACAGATACGCAGTATTTT
NA,NA,TRBJ1-1,TRBV27,CASSLSVQLNTEAFF,TGTGCCAGCAGTTTATCTGTACAGTTGAACACTGAAGCTTTCTTT
NA,TRBD1,TRBJ2-5,TRBV5-4,CASSPGQGRSQETQYF,TGTGCCAGCAGCCCGGGACAGGGGAGATCCCAAGAGACCCAGTACTTC
few,NA,TRBJ2-2,TRBV30,CAWSVGRNTGELFF,TGTGCCTGGAGTGTCGGTAGGAACACCGGGGAGCTGTTTTTT
NA,NA,TRBJ1-4,TRBV28,CASSFQGTNEKLFF,TGTGCCAGCAGTTTTCAGGGGACTAATGAAAAACTGTTTTTT